A single T cell receptor beta chain is shown here with its context. Its antigen is as yet unknown. The data were obtained in a study of cytomegalovirus exposure and HLA in healthy donors. Study details: The early release's HLA-typed donors yielded approximately 81 million unique TCRs. Points from the study as a whole: It was in a later analysis that TCR association rates were seen to vary by HLA locus, highest for DRB1 and lowest for HLA-C. Looking again later, the authors saw that most CMV-associated TCR beta chains seemed HLA-restricted. Some highly shared sequence variants likely arose as a pipeline artifact.

The study ran its PCR with 60 Vbeta and 13 Jbeta primers. TCRdb keeps only in-frame clones here, not all; method: immunoSEQ multiplex PCR. Among over 150,000 clones, roughly 71% were seen once, and the ten largest hold approximately 3.1%. The germline V gene encodes CDR1 MNHNY and CDR2 SVGAGI (reference sequence). This CDR3 spans 13 amino acids. Trimming left V 6 bases short and J 2 bases short, with 8 bases between. The V gene is TRBV6-6, the J gene TRBJ1-5; D gene ambiguous. The receptor comes from a woman between 50 and 59 years old in good health and CMV-seropositive. The sample was PBMCs. The CDR3 here is CASSSGGNQPQHF. CDR3 nucleotide sequence: TGTGCCAGCAGCAGCGGGGGCAATCAGCCCCAGCATTTT.